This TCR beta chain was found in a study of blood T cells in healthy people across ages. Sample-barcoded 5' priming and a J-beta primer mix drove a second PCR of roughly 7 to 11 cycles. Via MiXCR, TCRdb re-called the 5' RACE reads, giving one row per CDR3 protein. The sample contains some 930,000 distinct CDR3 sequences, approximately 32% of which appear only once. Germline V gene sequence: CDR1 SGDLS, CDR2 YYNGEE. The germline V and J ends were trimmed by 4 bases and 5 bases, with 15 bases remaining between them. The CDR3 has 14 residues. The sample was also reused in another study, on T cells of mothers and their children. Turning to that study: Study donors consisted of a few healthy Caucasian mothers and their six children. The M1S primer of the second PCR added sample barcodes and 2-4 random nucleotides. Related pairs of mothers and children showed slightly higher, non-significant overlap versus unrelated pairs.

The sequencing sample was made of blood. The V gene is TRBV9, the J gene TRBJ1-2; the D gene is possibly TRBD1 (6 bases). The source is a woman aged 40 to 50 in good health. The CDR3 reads CASSPRRTEYGYTF. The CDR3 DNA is TGTGCCAGCAGCCCCCGACGGACAGAGTATGGCTACACCTTC.